Below, 3 T cell receptor beta chains from the same sample are listed, as sequenced in a study of blood T cell repertoires in COVID-19. This table comes from immunoSEQ multiplex PCR, and its TCRdb copy is limited to in-frame clones, with some not included. The sample shows approximately 160,000 clones, over 80% of them seen only once. The sample comprised peripheral blood. The receptor set was obtained from a woman aged 55-70 years with acute or convalescent COVID-19.

The V call is TRBV5-5, the J call TRBJ1-5; maybe TRBD1 (6 bases). The CDR3 runs to 14 residues. V dropped 4 bases and J dropped 7 bases, with 15 bases sitting between them. Germline loops: CDR1 SGHKS, CDR2 YYEKEE (reference sequence). CDR3 DNA sequence: TGTGCCAGCAGCCCTGGACAGCCCAGGCAGCCCCAGCATTTT. Translated: CASSPGQPRQPQHF.

On this clone: The junction departs from the called germline gene at one end, perhaps through a read error. The rearrangement links TRBV7-7 to TRBJ2-6; 10 bases fit TRBD1. Germline-derived CDR1 and CDR2 are SSHAT and FNYEAQ (reference sequence). CDR3 length: 16 residues. The CDR3 sequence: CASTGTGVSGANVLTF. The CDR3, as DNA: TGTGCTAGCACCGGGACAGGGGTCTCTGGGGCCAACGTCCTGACTTTC. The whole variable domain, filled in from reference TRBV7-7 and TRBJ2-6, reads GAGVSQSPRYKVTKRGQDVTLRCDPISSHATLYWYQQALGQGPEFLTYFNYEAQPDKSGLPSDRFSAERPEGSISTLTIQRTEQRDSAMYRCASTGTGVSGANVLTFGAGSRLTVL.

This clone was counted between two and nine times. The gene calls are TRBV6-5 and TRBJ1-2; D is unresolved. CDR1 and CDR2 (germline): MNHEY, SVGAGI. The CDR3 has 13 residues. The V end was cut by 0 bases, the J end by 7 bases, with 9 bases between. CDR3 loop: CASSYSRHSGYTF. CDR3 DNA sequence: TGTGCCAGCAGTTACTCCCGACACTCTGGCTACACCTTC.